The TCR beta chain under discussion was sequenced for a study of cytomegalovirus exposure and HLA in healthy donors. Study at large: The same platform was used for the 130 or so validation repertoires as for the approximately 610 first-cohort repertoires, as reported in a later analysis. Study-wide results and limits: Published work reported that the classifier diagnosed cytomegalovirus status with high specificity and sensitivity. Associated with cytomegalovirus, according to the listing, were fewer than 200 TCR beta chains.

Assay: immunoSEQ multiplex PCR; the TCRdb copy retains only in-frame clones and omits some. This table holds 100,000 or so clones, around nine tenths found once. Note on this clone: Its antigen is unknown.

V dropped 7 bases and J dropped 7 bases, with 8 bases sitting between them. The germline gives CDR1 MNHEY, CDR2 SVGAGI. This CDR3 spans 12 amino acids. This chain connects TRBV6-5 to TRBJ1-6, with D unresolved. This TCR came from a woman aged 25-40 years in good health and CMV-seronegative. The sequenced material came from PBMCs. The CDR3 sequence: CASNEPNSPLHF. The CDR3 DNA reads as TGTGCCAGCAACGAGCCCAATTCACCCCTCCACTTT.